The 11 T cell receptor beta chains in this list originate from one sample, sequenced in a study of T cell responses to AZD1222 COVID-19 vaccine. Assay: immunoSEQ multiplex PCR; the TCRdb copy retains only in-frame clones and omits some. The sample lists just over 60,000 clones, around 75% occurring once. The sample here was peripheral blood, taken on day 0 of AZD1222 vaccination. The receptor source for this set is an adult in good health.

V and J are TRBV7-8 and TRBJ2-7, with D possibly being TRBD2 (6 bases). Germline V gives CDR1 SGHVS, CDR2 FQNEAQ. The CDR3 consists of 16 residues. The V end was cut by 1 base, the J end by 2 bases, with 15 bases between. The CDR3 DNA sequence: TGTGCCAGCAGCTTAGGAGACGGGGGAGAAACCTACGAGCAGTACTTC. Protein: CASSLGDGGETYEQYF.

In its sample, this clone was seen many times. The genes are TRBV6-6 and TRBJ2-7, with D tentatively TRBD1 (6 bases). This CDR3 is 16 amino acids long. Between the trimmed V and J ends, which lost 9 bases and 2 bases, there was a span of 23 bases. Germline V gene lookup returns CDR1 MNHNY and CDR2 SVGAGI (reference sequence). CDR3 residues: CASTGTSPFSTYEQYF. The DNA for the CDR3 is TGTGCCAGTACCGGGACATCCCCTTTTTCCACCTACGAGCAGTACTTC.

On this clone itself: The junction and the germline gene differ at one end; a read error may be behind it. The chain has TRBV24-1 and TRBJ1-3, with TRBD1 matching 7 bases. The germline gives CDR1 KGHDR, CDR2 SFDVKD. This CDR3 has 15 amino acids. CDR3 in amino acids: CATSGTADSGNTIYF. CDR3 sequence (DNA): TGTGCCACAAGTGGGACAGCGGACTCTGGAAACACCATATATTTT.

V is TRBV4-3 and J is TRBJ2-3, with D uncertain. Trimming shortened V by 1 base and J by 0 bases, and 8 bases separated the two germline ends. There are 15 residues in the CDR3. Germline V gene lookup returns CDR1 LGHNA and CDR2 YSLEER. CDR3 bases: TGCGCCAGCAGCCAAGTCCAGGCGAGCACAGATACGCAGTATTTT. Its translation is CASSQVQASTDTQYF.

The V and J genes are TRBV5-1 and TRBJ1-6; D not resolved. V lost 2 bases and J lost 15, with 9 bases in between. The CDR3 extends over 11 amino acids. Looked up from germline, CDR1 is SGHRS and CDR2 is YFSETQ. CDR3 DNA sequence: TGCGCCAGCAGCTTCGGACGGGGCCTCCACTTT. Amino acids: CASSFGRGLHF.

The V gene is TRBV9, the J gene TRBJ1-5; a weak D match, TRBD1 (6 bases). Trimming took 0 bases from V and 0 from J, leaving 16 bases between them. In germline, CDR1 is SGDLS, CDR2 YYNGEE. This CDR3 is 18 amino acids long. Here the CDR3 reads CASSVGPGTRYSNQPQHF. Written as DNA, the CDR3 is TGTGCCAGCAGCGTAGGTCCCGGGACAAGGTATAGCAATCAGCCCCAGCATTTT.

Here the CDR3 DNA reads TGTGCCAGCAGCTTAGTAACTAGCACAGATACGCAGTATTTT. This gives the protein CASSLVTSTDTQYF. The V and J genes are TRBV7-2 and TRBJ2-3; unclear D gene. The CDR3 is 14 amino acids. Between the trimmed V and J ends, which lost 1 base and 0 bases, there was a span of 5 bases. The germline gives CDR1 SGHTA, CDR2 FQGNSA. The full variable domain, with the rest looked up from reference TRBV7-2 and TRBJ2-3, is GAGVSQSPSNKVTEKGKDVELRCDPISGHTALYWYRQSLGQGLEFLIYFQGNSAPDKSGLPSDRFSAERTGGSVSTLTIQRTQQEDSAVYLCASSLVTSTDTQYFGPGTRLTVL.

The chain is built from TRBV3-1 (or the pseudogene TRBV3-2) and TRBJ1-3, with 7 positions matching TRBD1. Germline assignment: CDR1 LGHDT and CDR2 YNNKEL (reference sequence). This CDR3 has 18 residues. J gave up 0 bases and V 2 bases, and 10 bases lay outside the gene matches. CDR3 region: CASSQLSGQASSGNTIYF. The CDR3 DNA sequence: TGTGCCAGCAGCCAACTTTCTGGACAGGCGAGCTCTGGAAACACCATATATTTT.

Only a few counts were recorded for this clone. For the CDR3, the DNA is TGTGCCAGCAGTCAGGGACGGGCGAGCAATCAGCCCCAGCATTTT. It encodes CASSQGRASNQPQHF. The chain employs TRBV3-1 (or the pseudogene TRBV3-2) and TRBJ1-5; D might be TRBD1 (5 bases). This CDR3 has 15 residues. The ends were cut back, 6 bases at V and 1 base at J, with 13 bases in the middle. The germline gives CDR1 LGHDT, CDR2 YNNKEL (reference sequence).

This chain uses TRBV19 with TRBJ1-1; weak D call: TRBD1 (6 bases). The CDR3 totals 14 residues. V was pared by 6 bases and J by 2 bases, with 13 bases between. The V gene's germline CDR1 is LNHDA and CDR2 SQIVND (reference sequence). The DNA of the CDR3 is TGTGCCAGTAGAGTCGGACAGACAAACACTGAAGCTTTCTTT. This encodes CASRVGQTNTEAFF.

The table lists this clone with a few counts. The V call is TRBV28, the J call TRBJ2-7; the D is unclear. Germline CDR1 MDHEN, CDR2 SYDVKM. V lost 7 bases and J lost 6, with 16 bases in between. The CDR3 runs to 13 residues. The CDR3 bases are TGTGCCAGCACCCCCGGTCTGTCTACCGAGCAGTACTTC. As protein: CASTPGLSTEQYF.